This entry lists 27 T cell receptor beta chains sequenced from one sample in a study of T cells in Graves' hyperthyroidism and ophthalmopathy. Amplified regions were TCR beta CDR3 sequences from RNA transcripts. The study used the HTBI primer set for a first-round RT-PCR of the TCR CDR3. Via MiXCR, TCRdb re-called the multiplex PCR reads, giving one row per CDR3 protein. The data contain a few hundred thousand distinct CDR3 sequences, about 15% of them singletons. The sequencing sample was made of blood. Receptors originate from a woman between 18 and 30 years old with Graves' hyperthyroidism.

The chain couples TRBV3-1 to TRBJ2-2; 16 positions agree with TRBD2. There are 17 residues in the CDR3. The V gene's germline CDR1 is LGHDT and CDR2 YNNKEL (reference sequence). Trimming at V came to 3 bases and at J to 6 bases, leaving 4 bases not matched to a gene. CDR3 in amino acids: CASSQPGLAGGPGELFF. The CDR3 bases are TGTGCCAGCAGCCAGCCGGGACTAGCGGGAGGGCCCGGGGAGCTGTTTTTT.

A few counts support this clonotype. The chain uses TRBV3-1 and TRBJ2-7; D is unclear. V lost 6 bases and J lost 4, with 16 bases in between. Germline V gives CDR1 LGHDT, CDR2 YNNKEL (reference sequence). CDR3 size: 14 residues. The CDR3 here is CASSLIVGAYEQYF. The CDR3 DNA reads TGTGCCAGCAGTCTTATAGTCGGAGCTTACGAGCAGTACTTC.

In its sample, this clonotype was seen many times. This chain uses TRBV6-1 with TRBJ2-7, with a weak D call TRBD1 (6 bases). Trimming shortened V by 4 bases and J by 0 bases, and 10 bases separated the two germline ends. CDR3 length equals 14 residues. Germline CDR1 and CDR2: MNHNS and SASEGT. In DNA form, the CDR3 reads TGTGCCAGCAGTGGTCGACAGGTCTCCTACGAGCAGTACTTC. Its protein product is CASSGRQVSYEQYF.

The chain has TRBV10-3 and TRBJ2-3; D gene ambiguous. V was clipped by 3 bases and J by 6 bases, with 7 bases between them. Per germline, CDR1 ENHRY and CDR2 SYGVKD. The CDR3 covers 12 residues. The CDR3 loop reads CAISEQSDTQYF. CDR3 DNA sequence: TGTGCCATCAGTGAACAATCTGATACGCAGTATTTT.

This clonotype was found many times. The chain is built from TRBV5-1 and TRBJ1-1; D is ambiguous. The length of the CDR3 is 13 residues. Trimming pared 3 bases from V and 2 bases from J, leaving 8 bases between. Germline V gives CDR1 SGHRS, CDR2 YFSETQ. The CDR3 sequence: CASSSLVNTEAFF. CDR3 coding DNA: TGCGCCAGCAGCTCCTTGGTAAACACTGAAGCTTTCTTT.

The chain joins TRBV5-6 to TRBJ2-7; 9 nucleotides align to TRBD2. Per germline, CDR1 SGHDT and CDR2 YYEEEE. The CDR3 is 15 amino acids. V dropped 1 base and J dropped 2; count of bases not matched to a gene: 4. CDR3 DNA: TGTGCCAGCAGCTTGTTTAGCGGGGGCCCCTACGAGCAGTACGTC. It encodes CASSLFSGGPYEQYV.

The chain couples TRBV29-1 to TRBJ1-2; tentatively, D is TRBD1 (5 bases). CDR1 is SQVTM, CDR2 ANQGSEA, per germline. This CDR3 region has 12 residues. Trimming cost V 4 bases and J 4 bases, with 10 bases left between them. In DNA, the CDR3 is TGCAGCGTTGGCGAGACAGCCTATGGCTACACCTTC. This sequence encodes CSVGETAYGYTF.

There are many counts of this clonotype. The chain uses TRBV29-1 and TRBJ1-1, with D perhaps matching TRBD1 (5 bases). The V end lost 8 bases, the J end lost 4 bases, and 17 bases lay between the germline ends. The CDR3 sequence is 13 residues long. Germline loops: CDR1 SQVTM, CDR2 ANQGSEA. CDR3 DNA sequence: TGCAGCACCTCAAATGGGGGGGTCACTGAAGCTTTCTTT. It encodes CSTSNGGVTEAFF.

This clonotype was seen at least ten times. V is TRBV6-5 and J is TRBJ2-3; 14 nucleotides agree with TRBD2. The CDR3 extends over 18 amino acids. CDR1 MNHEY and CDR2 SVGAGI come from the germline V gene. Trimming removed 2 bases from V and 5 bases from J; junction bases left unmatched: 9. The CDR3 sequence: CASSYKGYGTSGRDTQYF. The CDR3 DNA is TGTGCCAGCAGTTACAAAGGTTACGGGACTAGCGGGAGAGATACGCAGTATTTT.

This chain connects TRBV19 to TRBJ2-7, with 7 bases matching TRBD2. Germline values: CDR1 LNHDA, CDR2 SQIVND (reference sequence). After removal of 1 base from V and 6 bases from J, the junction contained 6 bases not matched to a gene. The CDR3 spans 14 residues. In nucleotides, the CDR3 is TGTGCCAGTAGTATAGGGCGGGAGAGAGGCGAGCAGTACTTC. It is translated as CASSIGRERGEQYF.

There are many counts of this clonotype. The chain carries TRBV28 and TRBJ1-5; D uncertain. The germline gives CDR1 MDHEN, CDR2 SYDVKM. The CDR3 spans 14 residues. Trimming cost V 6 bases and J 7 bases, with 16 bases left between them. The chain's CDR3 is CASSSDPREQPQHF. In DNA, the CDR3 is TGTGCCAGCAGCTCGGACCCTCGGGAACAGCCCCAGCATTTT.

V gene TRBV5-1 combines with J gene TRBJ2-5; TRBD1 is a possible D gene (6 bases). V was cut by 1 base and J by 5 bases, with 12 bases left in between. The CDR3 covers 14 residues. CDR1 and CDR2 (germline): SGHRS, YFSETQ. The CDR3 DNA is TGCGCCAGCAGCTTGACTCGACAGGTGGAGACCCAGTACTTC. The encoded protein is CASSLTRQVETQYF.

CDR3 in amino acids: CASRSREYSNQPQHF. DNA for the CDR3: TGTGCCAGCAGGTCCAGGGAATATAGCAATCAGCCCCAGCATTTT. The V gene is TRBV28, the J gene TRBJ1-5; TRBD1 might be the D (5 bases). The germline gives CDR1 MDHEN, CDR2 SYDVKM. CDR3 length: 15 residues. Between the trimmed V and J ends, which lost 6 bases and 0 bases, there was a span of 12 bases.

The V gene is TRBV7-3, the J gene TRBJ1-1; D gene unclear. The germline gives CDR1 SGHTA, CDR2 FQGTGA. The CDR3 spans 14 residues. V lost 4 bases and J lost 3, with 12 bases in between. The chain's CDR3 is CASSSVGGDTEAFF. The CDR3 region has the DNA TGTGCCAGCAGCTCCGTGGGTGGGGACACTGAAGCTTTCTTT.

The chain is built from TRBV3-1 and TRBJ1-1; a weak D match, TRBD1 (6 bases). Germline CDR1 and CDR2: LGHDT and YNNKEL (reference sequence). The CDR3 length is 14 residues. Trimming pared 2 bases from V and 4 bases from J, leaving 11 bases between. CDR3 in DNA: TGTGCCAGCAGCCAAACGCAGGGGAGCACTGAAGCTTTCTTT. The encoded protein is CASSQTQGSTEAFF.

This clonotype was picked up a small number of times. The rearrangement joins TRBV14 to TRBJ2-7; a weak D match, TRBD1 (6 bases). CDR1 is SGHDN and CDR2 is FVKESK in the germline V gene. The V and J ends lost 4 bases and 0 bases respectively, with 13 bases between them. The CDR3 has 15 residues. The CDR3 region has the DNA TGTGCCAGCAGCCTCTCGGGACACCCCTCCTACGAGCAGTACTTC. Its translation is CASSLSGHPSYEQYF. The whole variable domain, filled in from reference TRBV14 and TRBJ2-7, reads EAGVTQFPSHSVIEKGQTVTLRCDPISGHDNLYWYRRVMGKEIKFLLHFVKESKQDESGMPNNRFLAERTGGTYSTLKVQPAELEDSGVYFCASSLSGHPSYEQYFGPGTRLTVT.

This clonotype was counted ten times or more. This sequence joins TRBV2 and TRBJ2-3; no clear D. There are 15 residues in the CDR3. From germline, CDR1 is SNHLY and CDR2 FYNNEI. Deletions cut 7 bases from V and 4 bases from J, with 18 bases between. The CDR3 sequence: CASKAPEHIPDTQYF. The DNA for the CDR3 is TGTGCCAGCAAGGCACCCGAACATATACCAGATACGCAGTATTTT.

This clonotype was counted ten times or more. V gene TRBV19 combines with J gene TRBJ1-1; 9 positions match TRBD1. The CDR3 spans 15 residues. V lost 3 bases to trimming and J lost 4 bases; unmatched junction nucleotides: 6. CDR1 is LNHDA and CDR2 is SQIVND in the germline V gene (reference sequence). The CDR3 reads CASSIKTGGLTEAFF. The DNA for the CDR3 is TGTGCCAGTAGTATCAAGACAGGGGGGCTCACTGAAGCTTTCTTT.

In this sample, this clonotype turned up many times. J is TRBJ1-1 and V is TRBV6-1; a possible D gene is TRBD1 (5 bases). This CDR3 is built from 17 residues. Trimming removed 5 bases from V and 2 bases from J, with 21 bases in between. CDR1 and CDR2 from the germline V gene are MNHNS and SASEGT. CDR3 DNA sequence: TGTGCCAGCAGTAGCTTAGCGTCAGGACACTTCAACACTGAAGCTTTCTTT. It encodes CASSSLASGHFNTEAFF.

This clonotype showed up many times. The chain employs TRBV19 and TRBJ1-2, with D perhaps matching TRBD1 (6 bases). The CDR3 consists of 13 residues. Germline V CDR1 and CDR2: LNHDA, SQIVND (reference sequence). V was shortened by 5 bases and J by 7 bases, with 14 bases between the two germline ends. In nucleotides, the CDR3 is TGTGCCAGTAGTCTTTCATACAGGGTTGGCTACACCTTC. Amino acid sequence: CASSLSYRVGYTF.

The sample holds a few counts of this clonotype. A read error may be the cause here, since a much bigger clone is one base away. As DNA, the CDR3 is TGTGCCAGCACGCCGACTCTGGAGTCACCCATCCACTTT. It codes for CASTPTLESPIHF. The chain carries TRBV14 and TRBJ1-6; unclear D gene. The CDR3 runs 13 residues. The V gene's germline CDR1 is SGHDN and CDR2 FVKESK.

This clonotype has at least ten counts. The CDR3 DNA follows: TGTGCCAGCAGGGAGAAGGGGCAAATTAATGAAAAACTGTTTTTT. It codes for CASREKGQINEKLFF. This chain links TRBV27 with TRBJ1-4, with a possible D match to TRBD1 (5 bases). The V gene's germline CDR1 is MNHEY and CDR2 SMNVEV (reference sequence). The length of the CDR3 is 15 residues. Trimming left V 6 bases short and J 4 bases short, with 15 bases between.

This clonotype has a handful of counts. This chain uses TRBV19 with TRBJ2-7; 10 positions match TRBD1. V gave up 3 bases and J gave up 3 bases; unmatched junction bases: 2. This CDR3 is built from 14 residues. Germline V gene lookup returns CDR1 LNHDA and CDR2 SQIVND (reference sequence). The CDR3, as DNA: TGTGCCAGTAGTATGAGGGACAGGGGCTACGAGCAGTACTTC. Its translation is CASSMRDRGYEQYF.

As regards this clonotype: With a much larger clone just one base away, this may be a read error. V gene TRBV12-3 or TRBV12-4 combines with J gene TRBJ2-1; the match to TRBD2 covers 9 bases. The better agreement between TRBJ2-7 and the DNA end casts doubt on the J call. This CDR3 has 16 residues. CDR3 DNA sequence: TGTGCCAGCAGCTTAGGGGCGGGAGGGCCTGACAATGAGCAGTACTTC. Residues: CASSLGAGGPDNEQYF.

The chain recombines TRBV3-1 with TRBJ2-6; no clear D. This CDR3 has 16 amino acids. Germline CDR1 is LGHDT and CDR2 is YNNKEL (reference sequence). Trimming cost V 4 bases and J 4 bases, with 14 bases left between them. Here the CDR3 DNA reads TGTGCCAGCAGCCCTAGACAAGGTTCCGGGGCCAACGTCCTGACTTTC. It translates to CASSPRQGSGANVLTF.

This clonotype showed up many times. The chain is built from TRBV7-3 and TRBJ2-3; D is perhaps TRBD2 (6 bases). Deletions cut 6 bases from V and 4 bases from J, with 11 bases between. The CDR3 covers 13 residues. Germline CDR1 and CDR2: SGHTA and FQGTGA. The DNA for the CDR3 is TGTGCCAGCAGAACCGGAGGGTCAGATACGCAGTATTTT. It specifies CASRTGGSDTQYF.

This chain joins TRBV19 and TRBJ1-5, with TRBD1 matching over 9 bases. The CDR3 sequence is 18 residues long. Germline lookup yields CDR1 LNHDA and CDR2 SQIVND (reference sequence). J lost 3 bases, V lost 10 bases, and 19 bases had no gene match. The chain's CDR3 is CATQRERPGQGLNQPQHF. The DNA for the CDR3 is TGTGCCACCCAGAGGGAGAGACCGGGACAGGGCCTCAATCAGCCCCAGCATTTT.